One and the same sample provided the 32 T cell receptor beta chains below, sequenced in a study of post-analysis software for immune sequencing data. Study results and caveats: TRBV5-6, TRBV5-1 and TRBV20-1 were among a few TRBV segments more frequent in patients than controls.

TCR beta libraries were prepared from cDNA with unique molecular identifiers. TCRdb processed the PCR reads anew with MiXCR; each CDR3 protein has one entry. This repertoire shows 600,000 to 750,000 distinct CDR3 sequences, about 60% found once; its top ten account for roughly 12%. Their antigen targets remain unknown. The sequencing input was blood. The source is a girl aged 2-15 years with multiple sclerosis.

V gene TRBV28 combines with J gene TRBJ2-3, with 9 bases that match TRBD1. J was trimmed by 4 bases and V by 2 bases; bases with no gene match: 7. The CDR3 covers 16 residues. Germline V gene sequence: CDR1 MDHEN, CDR2 SYDVKM. CDR3 in DNA: TGTGCCAGCAGTTTAGAGGGACAGGGAGTCGCAGATACGCAGTATTTT. Encoded protein: CASSLEGQGVADTQYF. The complete variable domain, with remaining parts taken from reference TRBV28 and TRBJ2-3, reads DVKVTQSSRYLVKRTGEKVFLECVQDMDHENMFWYRQDPGLGLRLIYFSYDVKMKEKGDIPEGYSVSREKKERFSLILESASTNQTSMYLCASSLEGQGVADTQYFGPGTRLTVL.

This clonotype was observed a few times. This chain connects TRBV6-5 to TRBJ2-5; maybe TRBD1 (5 bases). The DNA matches TRBJ2-7 better at its end, which makes the J call doubtful. The V gene's germline CDR1 is MNHEY and CDR2 SVGAGI. The CDR3 runs 13 residues. In DNA form, the CDR3 reads TGTGCCAGCAGCCGGCAGGGCTGGGACGAGCAGTACTTC. It specifies CASSRQGWDEQYF.

The chain uses TRBV5-1 and TRBJ2-1; the D call may be TRBD1 or TRBD2 (6 bases each). Germline CDR1 is SGHRS and CDR2 is YFSETQ. CDR3 length equals 16 residues. Deletions cut 3 bases from V and 2 bases from J, with 15 bases between. CDR3 region: CASSSVGGTTYNEQFF. In DNA, the CDR3 is TGCGCCAGCAGCTCGGTGGGGGGCACAACCTACAATGAGCAGTTCTTC.

The sample holds a few counts of this clonotype. The CDR3 here is CATSLGGFTDTQYF. CDR3 coding DNA: TGTGCCACCAGTTTGGGCGGCTTCACAGATACGCAGTATTTT. This chain links TRBV15 with TRBJ2-3; the D is unclear. The V gene's germline CDR1 is LNHNV and CDR2 YYDKDF (reference sequence). This CDR3 spans 14 amino acids. Trimming removed 6 bases at V and 2 bases at J, with 12 bases between.

The gene calls are TRBV7-2 and TRBJ2-3; unclear D gene. Germline-derived CDR1 and CDR2 are SGHTA and FQGNSA. The CDR3 loop spans 14 amino acids. V shed 2 bases and J shed 3 bases, with 9 bases lying between them. The chain's CDR3 is CASSLRPATDTQYF. The CDR3 region has the DNA TGTGCCAGCAGCTTACGGCCGGCGACAGATACGCAGTATTTT.

The gene calls are TRBV3-1 and TRBJ2-3; D unresolved. This CDR3 spans 11 amino acids. Germline V gene sequence: CDR1 LGHDT, CDR2 YNNKEL (reference sequence). CDR3 protein: CASKWSNTQYF. In nucleotides, the CDR3 is TGTGCTTCCAAATGGTCGAATACGCAGTATTTT.

Regarding this clonotype: A much more abundant neighbour one base away suggests this may be a read error. This chain joins TRBV18 and TRBJ2-5; D ambiguous. In germline, CDR1 is KGHSH, CDR2 LQKENI. The V end lost 2 bases, the J end lost 3 bases, and 4 bases lay between the germline ends. The CDR3 consists of 12 residues. The DNA of the CDR3 is TGTGCCAGCTCACCAAACGAAGAGACCCAGTACTTC. Encoded protein: CASSPNEETQYF.

This rearrangement joins TRBV29-1 to TRBJ2-1; 8 nucleotides agree with TRBD1. The J segment lost 2 bases and the V segment lost 6 bases, leaving 6 bases of the junction unmatched. The CDR3 loop spans 14 amino acids. Germline V gene data show CDR1 as SQVTM and CDR2 as ANQGSEA. The CDR3 loop reads CSVADRGPYNEQFF. The CDR3 DNA is TGCAGCGTGGCCGACAGGGGACCCTACAATGAGCAGTTCTTC.

This clonotype has a handful of counts. The chain has TRBV4-1 and TRBJ2-3; D possibly corresponds to TRBD2 (6 bases). This CDR3 has 14 amino acids. In germline, CDR1 is MGHRA, CDR2 YSYEKL. The V and J ends lost 0 bases and 3 bases respectively, with 7 bases between them. CDR3 protein: CASSQEAGTDTQYF. The CDR3 region has the DNA TGCGCCAGCAGCCAAGAGGCGGGAACAGATACGCAGTATTTT.

The chain is built from TRBV6-2 or TRBV6-3 and TRBJ2-3; D gene unclear. This CDR3 region has 16 residues. The ends were cut back, 6 bases at V and 1 base at J, with 17 bases in the middle. CDR1 and CDR2 from the germline V gene are MNHEY and SVGEGT. CDR3 in amino acids: CASRQGLGARTDTQYF. For the CDR3, the DNA is TGTGCCAGCAGGCAAGGTCTAGGCGCCCGCACAGATACGCAGTATTTT.

Only a few counts were recorded for this clonotype. This chain links TRBV12-3 or TRBV12-4 with TRBJ2-6, with a tentative D call TRBD1 (6 bases). This CDR3 contains 17 residues. V was trimmed by 5 bases and J by 0 bases, leaving 14 bases between them. DNA for the CDR3: TGTGCCAGCAGTCGTGGACAGTCAAACTCTGGGGCCAACGTCCTGACTTTC. Translating gives CASSRGQSNSGANVLTF.

V usage is TRBV12-3 or TRBV12-4 and J usage is TRBJ1-2, with D maybe TRBD1 (5 bases). V was cut by 8 bases and J by 7 bases, with 20 bases left in between. This CDR3 is 14 amino acids long. CDR3 DNA: TGTGCCAGCGGTCCTTCTCTGCACGGGGGTGGCTACACCTTC. Its protein product is CASGPSLHGGGYTF.

The V gene is TRBV6-2 or TRBV6-3, the J gene TRBJ1-4; D gene uncertain. The germline gives CDR1 MNHEY, CDR2 SVGEGT. The CDR3 sequence is 15 residues long. With 4 bases removed from V and 5 bases from J, the gap between germline ends came to 14 bases. Here the CDR3 DNA reads TGTGCCAGCAGTTTCCCAGGCCCCGGAAATGAAAAACTGTTTTTT. It codes for CASSFPGPGNEKLFF.

This clonotype appeared a single time. The genes are TRBV20-1 and TRBJ1-2; D uncertain. CDR1 is DFQATT, CDR2 SNEGSKA, per germline (reference sequence). This CDR3 comprises 13 residues. Trimming took off 1 base at V and 4 bases at J, with 10 bases between the two ends. CDR3 sequence: CSARGTTLYGYTF. CDR3 bases: TGCAGTGCTAGAGGTACGACCCTCTATGGCTACACCTTC.

This clonotype appeared a few times. This chain connects TRBV20-1 to TRBJ2-5; TRBD1 matches 7 bases. V was pared by 6 bases and J by 2 bases, with 6 bases of the junction left unmatched. The CDR3 is 13 residues long. Germline V gene lookup returns CDR1 DFQATT and CDR2 SNEGSKA (reference sequence). The CDR3 coding sequence is TGCAGTGCAACCCGGGACAGTCAAGAGACCCAGTACTTC. Its protein product is CSATRDSQETQYF.

The chain couples TRBV27 to TRBJ2-7, with D hard to call. Looked up from germline, CDR1 is MNHEY and CDR2 is SMNVEV (reference sequence). The CDR3 covers 12 residues. V lost 6 bases and J lost 7, with 13 bases in between. The CDR3 loop reads CASRPTFGEQYF. The CDR3 nucleotides read TGTGCCAGCAGACCCACCTTCGGGGAGCAGTACTTC.

The rearrangement links TRBV20-1 to TRBJ2-1, with 8 bases identical to TRBD2. Trimming cost V 6 bases and J 2 bases; bases outside gene matches: 6. Per the germline V gene, CDR1 is DFQATT and CDR2 is SNEGSKA (reference sequence). CDR3 size: 14 residues. As DNA, the CDR3 is TGCAGTGCCTGCATAGCGGGGCCCTACAATGAGCAGTTCTTC. Encoded protein: CSACIAGPYNEQFF.

The J gene is TRBJ1-2, the V gene TRBV5-4; 7 positions agree with TRBD1. Trimming removed 4 bases from V and 4 bases from J; junction bases left unmatched: 7. CDR1 and CDR2 from the germline V gene are SGHNT and YYREEE (reference sequence). This CDR3 is built from 14 residues. The CDR3 DNA sequence: TGTGCCAGCAGCATAGACAGGGTCGGCTATGGCTACACCTTC. Protein sequence: CASSIDRVGYGYTF.

V and J are TRBV2 and TRBJ2-5; possible D gene TRBD2, 6 bases. The tail of the sequence fits TRBJ2-7 better, so the J call may be wrong. This CDR3 spans 13 amino acids. Germline CDR1 and CDR2: SNHLY and FYNNEI. CDR3 loop: CASVAGLSYEQYF. The CDR3 DNA reads as TGTGCCAGTGTTGCGGGACTGAGTTACGAGCAGTACTTC.

This clonotype was detected only once. The chain has TRBV7-9 and TRBJ2-3, with a possible D match to TRBD2 (5 bases). The germline V gene has CDR1 SEHNR and CDR2 FQNEAQ (reference sequence). Trimming shortened V by 8 bases and J by 2 bases, and 14 bases separated the two germline ends. The CDR3 is made up of 14 amino acids. The CDR3: CASAQRELTDTQYF. In DNA, the CDR3 is TGTGCCAGCGCGCAGAGGGAGCTCACAGATACGCAGTATTTT.

This clonotype has just a few counts. The chain recombines TRBV5-1 with TRBJ1-1, with D possibly TRBD1 on 6 matching bases. This CDR3 is 18 amino acids long. Per the germline V gene, CDR1 is SGHRS and CDR2 is YFSETQ. Trimming removed 0 bases at V and 5 bases at J, with 23 bases between. CDR3: CASSLGGTGPRTRTEAFF. The CDR3 region has the DNA TGCGCCAGCAGCTTGGGAGGTACAGGGCCAAGAACAAGGACTGAAGCTTTCTTT.

V gene TRBV5-4 combines with J gene TRBJ1-5; 8 bases match TRBD1. Germline V gene sequence: CDR1 SGHNT, CDR2 YYREEE (reference sequence). The CDR3 totals 13 residues. V shed 4 bases, J shed 8 bases, and the junction held 5 bases outside the gene matches. CDR3 in amino acids: CASSAGQAKPQHF. CDR3 DNA: TGTGCCAGCAGCGCGGGACAGGCTAAGCCCCAGCATTTT.

The rearrangement links TRBV9 to TRBJ2-4, with D uncertain. Per the germline V gene, CDR1 is SGDLS and CDR2 is YYNGEE. The CDR3 sequence is 14 residues long. Between the trimmed V and J ends, which lost 0 bases and 6 bases, there was a span of 10 bases. In DNA form, the CDR3 reads TGTGCCAGCAGCGTAGAAGGGATCGGAAACATTCAGTACTTC. It yields the protein CASSVEGIGNIQYF.

V is TRBV4-3 and J is TRBJ2-4, with a possible D match to TRBD1 (5 bases). CDR3 size: 16 residues. V was trimmed by 1 base and J by 0 bases, leaving 10 bases between them. From germline, CDR1 is LGHNA and CDR2 YSLEER. Written as DNA, the CDR3 is TGCGCCAGCAGCCAAGGATCTCAGGGAGCCAAAAACATTCAGTACTTC. Its translation: CASSQGSQGAKNIQYF.

V and J are TRBV28 and TRBJ1-4; D gene ambiguous. The germline gives CDR1 MDHEN, CDR2 SYDVKM. There are 13 residues in the CDR3. The V and J ends lost 6 bases and 6 bases respectively, with 11 bases between them. The CDR3 region has the DNA TGTGCCAGCAGGCCCGGACGGGATGAAAAACTGTTTTTT. It specifies CASRPGRDEKLFF.

The chain recombines TRBV6-5 with TRBJ1-2, with D unclear. V gave up 6 bases and J gave up 4 bases, with 21 bases separating them. CDR3 length: 16 residues. The V gene's germline CDR1 is MNHEY and CDR2 SVGAGI. CDR3 nucleotides: TGTGCCAGCAGCCTATTCGGGCCGGGTGGCATCTATGGCTACACCTTC. Its protein is CASSLFGPGGIYGYTF.

This chain joins TRBV7-2 and TRBJ2-3, with 9 bases identical to TRBD2. CDR1 is SGHTA, CDR2 FQGNSA, per germline. V gave up 7 bases and J gave up 4 bases; unmatched junction bases: 6. CDR3 size: 14 residues. The CDR3 coding sequence is TGTGCCAGCACGACCGGGACTAGCTCAGATACGCAGTATTTT. The encoded protein is CASTTGTSSDTQYF.

Comment on this clonotype: The junction departs from the called germline gene at one end, perhaps through a read error. This sequence joins TRBV12-5 and TRBJ1-5, with D tentatively TRBD1 (5 bases). The CDR3 is made up of 14 amino acids. CDR1 and CDR2 from the germline V gene are LGHNT and FRNRAP. This CDR3 is CAIKSGLPGQPQHF. The CDR3 DNA is TGCGCTATCAAATCAGGGTTACCGGGTCAGCCCCAGCATTTT.

The table lists this clonotype with a count of one. No conserved phenylalanine or tryptophan is present at the end of the CDR3, so a read error is the likely explanation. J is TRBJ2-1 and V is TRBV30; D might be TRBD2 (6 bases). Trimming shortened V by 2 bases and J by 7 bases, and 12 bases separated the two germline ends. Germline V gene sequence: CDR1 GTSNPN, CDR2 SVGIG (reference sequence). This CDR3 is 13 amino acids long. The CDR3 coding sequence is TGTGCCTGGAGTTACGGGAGTTGGAATGAGCAGTTCGTC. Translating it yields CAWSYGSWNEQFV.

Worth noting for this clonotype: Germline and junction disagree at one end, which may indicate a read error. This chain joins TRBV20-1 and TRBJ2-4; D not resolved. The CDR3 length is 15 residues. Germline CDR1 and CDR2: DFQATT and SNEGSKA (reference sequence). Here the CDR3 reads CSASGRSLAKNIQYF. CDR3 coding DNA: TGCAGTGCTAGTGGCAGGTCTTTAGCCAAGAACATTCAGTACTTC.

V usage is TRBV20-1 and J usage is TRBJ2-1; D might be TRBD1 (6 bases). Trimming left V 5 bases short and J 1 base short, with 9 bases between. CDR1 is DFQATT and CDR2 is SNEGSKA in the germline V gene (reference sequence). The CDR3 has 13 residues. The CDR3 is CSAYRESYNEQFF. The CDR3 DNA reads as TGCAGTGCTTACAGGGAATCCTACAATGAGCAGTTCTTC.

This chain links TRBV7-9 with TRBJ2-7; TRBD1 aligns across 7 bases. This CDR3 has 16 amino acids. Losses at the gene ends were 5 bases for V and 3 bases for J; bases not matched to a gene: 13. Germline V gives CDR1 SEHNR, CDR2 FQNEAQ (reference sequence). The DNA for the CDR3 is TGTGCCAGCAGCCCTATCGACAGGGCACTCAGCTACGAGCAGTACTTC. Its protein is CASSPIDRALSYEQYF.